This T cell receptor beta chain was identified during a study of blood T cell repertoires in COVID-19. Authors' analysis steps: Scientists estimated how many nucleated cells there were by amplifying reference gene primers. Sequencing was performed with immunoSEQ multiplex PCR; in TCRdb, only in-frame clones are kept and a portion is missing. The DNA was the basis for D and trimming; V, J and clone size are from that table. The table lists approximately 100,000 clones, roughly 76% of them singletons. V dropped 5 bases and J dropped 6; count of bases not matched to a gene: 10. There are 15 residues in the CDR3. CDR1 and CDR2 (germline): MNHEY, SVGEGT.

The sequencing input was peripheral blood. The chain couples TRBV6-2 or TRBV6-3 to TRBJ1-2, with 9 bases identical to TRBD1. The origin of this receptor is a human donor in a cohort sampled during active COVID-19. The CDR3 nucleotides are TGTGCCAGCAGTGGGCTTTGGACAGGGGTTGATGGCTACACCTTC. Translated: CASSGLWTGVDGYTF.